The clone carrying this T cell receptor beta chain was seen a handful of times. The target antigen is unknown. The CDR3 has 14 residues. Deletions cut 4 bases from V and 0 bases from J, with 8 bases between. CDR1 and CDR2 from the germline V gene are SGDLS and YYNGEE. These data originate in a study of blood T cells in healthy people across ages. Study-wide results and caveats: Estimates drawn from one million T cells were deemed to understate diversity.

A second PCR, run for roughly 7 to 12 cycles, used a sample-barcoded 5' primer plus a J-beta primer mix. TCRdb re-derived calls from the 5' RACE reads in MiXCR, one entry per CDR3 protein. This table has fewer than 1,000,000 distinct CDR3 sequences, roughly 46% appearing once. Material for sequencing was blood. This sequence originates from an elderly man in good health. The chain links TRBV9 to TRBJ2-1; D unresolved. The CDR3 DNA reads as TGTGCCAGCAGCCAGCGTAGCTCCTACAATGAGCAGTTCTTC. This translates into CASSQRSSYNEQFF.